This T cell receptor beta chain emerged from a study of T cells in localized non-small cell lung cancer. Here immunoSEQ multiplex PCR was the method, and the copy in TCRdb shows in-frame clones only, minus some. The repertoire consists of about 52,000 clones, with around nine tenths occurring once and the leading ten covering approximately 16%. Remarks on this clone: Antigen unknown.

Overall study results and limits: Sequencing, confined to only one tumor region, leaves heterogeneity possible.

There are 15 residues in the CDR3. Germline V CDR1 and CDR2: SGHAT, FQNNGV. The V gene end was trimmed by 3 bases and the J gene end by 3 bases; junction bases not matched to a gene: 5. The clonotype comes from a female donor with stage II lung adenocarcinoma. This chain links TRBV11-2 with TRBJ1-5; 7 bases are shared with TRBD1. The sample was PBMCs, taken before any cancer treatment. The CDR3 protein is CASSLEGAVNQPQHF. In DNA form, the CDR3 reads TGTGCCAGCAGCTTGGAGGGGGCCGTCAATCAGCCCCAGCATTTT.